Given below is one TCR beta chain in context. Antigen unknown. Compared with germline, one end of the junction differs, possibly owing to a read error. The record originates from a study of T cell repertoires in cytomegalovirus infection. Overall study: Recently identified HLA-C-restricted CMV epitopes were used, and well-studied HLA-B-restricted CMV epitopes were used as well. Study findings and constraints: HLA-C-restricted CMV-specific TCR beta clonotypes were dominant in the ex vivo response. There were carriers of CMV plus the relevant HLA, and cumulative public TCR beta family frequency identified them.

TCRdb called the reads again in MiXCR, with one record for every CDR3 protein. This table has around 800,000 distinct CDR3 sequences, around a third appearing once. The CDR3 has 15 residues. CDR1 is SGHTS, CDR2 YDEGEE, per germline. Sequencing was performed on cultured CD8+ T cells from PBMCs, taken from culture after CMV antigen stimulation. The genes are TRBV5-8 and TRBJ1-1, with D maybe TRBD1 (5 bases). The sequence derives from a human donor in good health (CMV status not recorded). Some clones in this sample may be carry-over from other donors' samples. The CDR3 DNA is TGTGCCAACAGCTTGGTTCTCGGGGGTATGACTGAAGCTTTCTTT. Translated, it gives CANSLVLGGMTEAFF.